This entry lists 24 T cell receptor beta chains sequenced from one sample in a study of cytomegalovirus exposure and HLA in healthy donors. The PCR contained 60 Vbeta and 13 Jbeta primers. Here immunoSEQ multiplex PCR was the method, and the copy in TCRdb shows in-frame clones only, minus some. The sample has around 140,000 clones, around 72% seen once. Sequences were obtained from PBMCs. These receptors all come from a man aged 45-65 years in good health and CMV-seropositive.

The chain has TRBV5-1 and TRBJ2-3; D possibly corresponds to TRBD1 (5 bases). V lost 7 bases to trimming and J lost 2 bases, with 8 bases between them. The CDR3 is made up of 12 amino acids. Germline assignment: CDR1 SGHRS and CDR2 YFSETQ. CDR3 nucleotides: TGCGCCAGCGCAGGGTCCACAGATACGCAGTATTTT. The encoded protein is CASAGSTDTQYF.

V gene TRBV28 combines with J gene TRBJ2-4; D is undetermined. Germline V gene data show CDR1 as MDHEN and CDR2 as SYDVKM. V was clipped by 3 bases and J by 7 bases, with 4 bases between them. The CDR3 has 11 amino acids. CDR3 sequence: CASSFLNIQYF. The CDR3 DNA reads TGTGCCAGCAGTTTTCTTAACATTCAGTACTTC.

For the CDR3, the DNA is TGTGCCAGTAGTATCGTGGCAGGGAAGGGCGAGCAGTACTTC. Residues: CASSIVAGKGEQYF. This sequence joins TRBV19 and TRBJ2-7, with D possibly being TRBD1 (5 bases). The V end was cut by 3 bases, the J end by 6 bases, with 15 bases between. The CDR3 runs 14 residues. CDR1 is LNHDA, CDR2 SQIVND, per germline (reference sequence).

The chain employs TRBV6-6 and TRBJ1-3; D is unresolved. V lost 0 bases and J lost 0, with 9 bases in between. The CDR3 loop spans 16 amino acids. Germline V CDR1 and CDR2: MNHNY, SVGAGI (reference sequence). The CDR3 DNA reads TGTGCCAGCAGTTACTCTTCAGGTGACTCTGGAAACACCATATATTTT. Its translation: CASSYSSGDSGNTIYF.

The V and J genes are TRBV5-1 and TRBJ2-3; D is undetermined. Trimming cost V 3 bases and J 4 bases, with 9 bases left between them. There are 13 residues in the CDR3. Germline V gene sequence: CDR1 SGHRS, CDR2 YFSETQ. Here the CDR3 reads CASSSRSPDTQYF. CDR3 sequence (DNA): TGCGCCAGCAGCTCGAGGAGCCCAGATACGCAGTATTTT.

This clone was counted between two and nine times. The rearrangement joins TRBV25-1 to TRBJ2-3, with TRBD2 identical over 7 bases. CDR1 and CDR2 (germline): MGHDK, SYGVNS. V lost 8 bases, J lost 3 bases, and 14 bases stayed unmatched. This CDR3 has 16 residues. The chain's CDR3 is CASGRAGKSKTDTQYF. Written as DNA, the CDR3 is TGTGCCAGCGGGAGGGCAGGGAAAAGTAAAACAGATACGCAGTATTTT.

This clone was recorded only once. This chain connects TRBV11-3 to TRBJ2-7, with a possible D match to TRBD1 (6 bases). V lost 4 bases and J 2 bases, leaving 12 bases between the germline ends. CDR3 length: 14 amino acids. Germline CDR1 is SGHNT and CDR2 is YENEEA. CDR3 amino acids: CASSSGASTYEQYF. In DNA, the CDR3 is TGTGCCAGCAGCTCAGGGGCTAGTACCTACGAGCAGTACTTC.

This CDR3 is CASSQAAGVSYEQYF. As DNA, the CDR3 is TGCGCCAGCAGCCAAGCGGCGGGAGTCTCCTACGAGCAGTACTTC. The V call is TRBV4-1, the J call TRBJ2-7; 7 nucleotides agree with TRBD2. Germline loops: CDR1 MGHRA, CDR2 YSYEKL. The CDR3 totals 15 residues. The trim removed 1 base at V and 0 bases at J, leaving 3 bases unmatched.

The CDR3 region has the DNA TGTGCCAGCAGCGAAGGTAGCGGTCTCTCGGAGACCCAGTACTTC. Its translation is CASSEGSGLSETQYF. The chain has TRBV11-3 and TRBJ2-5, with D tentatively TRBD2 (6 bases). This CDR3 contains 15 residues. The germline gives CDR1 SGHNT, CDR2 YENEEA. Trimming removed 5 bases at V and 5 bases at J, with 18 bases between.

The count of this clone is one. The CDR3 reads CASSSAGLAGELFF. CDR3 coding DNA: TGTGCCAGCAGCTCGGCAGGATTGGCCGGGGAGCTGTTTTTT. The gene calls are TRBV7-9 and TRBJ2-2; D not resolved. V was shortened by 4 bases and J by 6 bases, with 12 bases between the two germline ends. CDR3 length: 14 residues. Looked up from germline, CDR1 is SEHNR and CDR2 is FQNEAQ (reference sequence).

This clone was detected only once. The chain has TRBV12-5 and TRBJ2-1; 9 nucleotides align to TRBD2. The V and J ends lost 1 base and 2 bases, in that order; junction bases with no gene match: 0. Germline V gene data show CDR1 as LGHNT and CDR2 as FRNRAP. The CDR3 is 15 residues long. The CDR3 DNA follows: TGTGCTAGTGGTTTGGGACTAGCGGCCTACAATGAGCAGTTCTTC. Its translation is CASGLGLAAYNEQFF.

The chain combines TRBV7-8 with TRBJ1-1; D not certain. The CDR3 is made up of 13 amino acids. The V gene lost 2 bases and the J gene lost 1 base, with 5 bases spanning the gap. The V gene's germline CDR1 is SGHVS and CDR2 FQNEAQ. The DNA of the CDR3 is TGTGCCAGCAGCTTACTTTGGAACACTGAAGCTTTCTTT. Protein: CASSLLWNTEAFF. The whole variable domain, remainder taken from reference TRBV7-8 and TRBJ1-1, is GAGVSQSPRYKVAKRGQDVALRCDPISGHVSLFWYQQALGQGPEFLTYFQNEAQLDKSGLPSDRFFAERPEGSVSTLKIQRTQQEDSAVYLCASSLLWNTEAFFGQGTRLTVV.

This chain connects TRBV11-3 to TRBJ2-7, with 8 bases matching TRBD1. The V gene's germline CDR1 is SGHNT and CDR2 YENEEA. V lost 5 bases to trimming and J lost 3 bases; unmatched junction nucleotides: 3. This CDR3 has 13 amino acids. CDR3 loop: CASSNRGYYEQYF. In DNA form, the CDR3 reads TGTGCCAGCAGCAACAGGGGGTACTACGAGCAGTACTTC. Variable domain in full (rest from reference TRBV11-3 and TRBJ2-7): EAGVVQSPRYKIIEKKQPVAFWCNPISGHNTLYWYLQNLGQGPELLIRYENEEAVDDSQLPKDRFSAERLKGVDSTLKIQPAELGDSAVYLCASSNRGYYEQYFGPGTRLTVT.

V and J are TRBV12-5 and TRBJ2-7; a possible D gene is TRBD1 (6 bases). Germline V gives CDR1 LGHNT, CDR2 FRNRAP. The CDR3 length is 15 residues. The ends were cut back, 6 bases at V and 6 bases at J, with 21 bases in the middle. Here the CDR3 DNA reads TGTGCTAGTGGCCTGGTCGGGACACCTCCTTTCGAGCAGTACTTC. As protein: CASGLVGTPPFEQYF.

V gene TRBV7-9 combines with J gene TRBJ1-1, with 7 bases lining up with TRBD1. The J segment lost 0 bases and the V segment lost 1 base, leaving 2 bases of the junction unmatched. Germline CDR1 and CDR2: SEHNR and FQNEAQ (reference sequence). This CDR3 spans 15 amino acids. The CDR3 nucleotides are TGTGCCAGCAGCTTAGGACAGGGAATGAACACTGAAGCTTTCTTT. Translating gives CASSLGQGMNTEAFF.

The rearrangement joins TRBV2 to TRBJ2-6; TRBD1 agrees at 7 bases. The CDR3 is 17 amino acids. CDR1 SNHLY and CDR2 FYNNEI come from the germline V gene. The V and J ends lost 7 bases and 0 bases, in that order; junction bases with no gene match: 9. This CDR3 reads CASTKVAGGSGANVLTF. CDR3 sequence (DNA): TGTGCCAGCACCAAAGTGGCAGGGGGCTCTGGGGCCAACGTCCTGACTTTC.

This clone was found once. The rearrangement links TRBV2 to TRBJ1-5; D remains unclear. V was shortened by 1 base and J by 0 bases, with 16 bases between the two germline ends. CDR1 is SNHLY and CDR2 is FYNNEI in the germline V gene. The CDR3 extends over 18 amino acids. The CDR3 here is CASSEDRTPTASNQPQHF. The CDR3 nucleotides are TGTGCCAGCAGTGAAGACAGAACACCAACAGCTAGCAATCAGCCCCAGCATTTT.

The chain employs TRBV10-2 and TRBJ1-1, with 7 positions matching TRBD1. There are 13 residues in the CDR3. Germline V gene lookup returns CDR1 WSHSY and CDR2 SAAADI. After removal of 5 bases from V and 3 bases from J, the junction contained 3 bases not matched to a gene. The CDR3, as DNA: TGCGCCAGCAGTACCGACAGGGACACTGAAGCTTTCTTT. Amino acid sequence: CASSTDRDTEAFF.

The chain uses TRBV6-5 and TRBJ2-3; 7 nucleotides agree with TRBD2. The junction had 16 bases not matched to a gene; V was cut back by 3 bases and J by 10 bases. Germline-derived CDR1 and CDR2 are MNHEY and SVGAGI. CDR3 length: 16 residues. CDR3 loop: CASSYSRGLSLGSQYF. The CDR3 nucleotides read TGTGCCAGCAGTTATTCGAGGGGACTATCCCTGGGTTCGCAGTATTTT.

CDR3 nucleotides: TGTGCCAGCAGCTTAACGGGTAGCGGGAGCACCAATGAGCAGTTCTTC. Amino acids: CASSLTGSGSTNEQFF. The V and J genes are TRBV7-3 and TRBJ2-1; TRBD2 aligns across 9 bases. This CDR3 has 16 amino acids. Germline V gene lookup returns CDR1 SGHTA and CDR2 FQGTGA. The junction had 6 bases not matched to a gene; V was cut back by 0 bases and J by 6 bases.

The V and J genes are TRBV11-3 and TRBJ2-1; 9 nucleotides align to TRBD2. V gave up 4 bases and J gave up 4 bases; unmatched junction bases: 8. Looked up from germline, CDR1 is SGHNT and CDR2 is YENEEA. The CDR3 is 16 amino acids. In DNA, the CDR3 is TGTGCCAGCAGCTCCTCCGGGACTAGCCGTTACAATGAGCAGTTCTTC. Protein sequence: CASSSSGTSRYNEQFF.

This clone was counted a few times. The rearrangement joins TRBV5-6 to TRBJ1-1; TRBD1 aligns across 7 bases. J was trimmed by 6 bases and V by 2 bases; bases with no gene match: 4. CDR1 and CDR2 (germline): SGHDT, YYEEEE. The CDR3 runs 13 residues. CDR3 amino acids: CASSLQGRAEAFF. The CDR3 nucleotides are TGTGCCAGCAGCTTACAGGGGCGGGCTGAAGCTTTCTTT.

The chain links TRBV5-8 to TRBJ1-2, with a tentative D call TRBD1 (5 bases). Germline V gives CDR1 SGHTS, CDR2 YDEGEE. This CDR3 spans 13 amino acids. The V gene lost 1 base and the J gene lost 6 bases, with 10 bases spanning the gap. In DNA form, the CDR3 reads TGTGCCAGCAGCTTGTGGCAGGGCGATGGCTACACCTTC. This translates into CASSLWQGDGYTF.

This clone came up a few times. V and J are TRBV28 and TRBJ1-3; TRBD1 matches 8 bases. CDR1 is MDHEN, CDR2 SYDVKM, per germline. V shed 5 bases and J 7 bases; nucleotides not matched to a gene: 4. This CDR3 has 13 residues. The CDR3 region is CASSGYRGNTIYF. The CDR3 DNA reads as TGTGCCAGCAGTGGTTACAGGGGGAACACCATATATTTT.